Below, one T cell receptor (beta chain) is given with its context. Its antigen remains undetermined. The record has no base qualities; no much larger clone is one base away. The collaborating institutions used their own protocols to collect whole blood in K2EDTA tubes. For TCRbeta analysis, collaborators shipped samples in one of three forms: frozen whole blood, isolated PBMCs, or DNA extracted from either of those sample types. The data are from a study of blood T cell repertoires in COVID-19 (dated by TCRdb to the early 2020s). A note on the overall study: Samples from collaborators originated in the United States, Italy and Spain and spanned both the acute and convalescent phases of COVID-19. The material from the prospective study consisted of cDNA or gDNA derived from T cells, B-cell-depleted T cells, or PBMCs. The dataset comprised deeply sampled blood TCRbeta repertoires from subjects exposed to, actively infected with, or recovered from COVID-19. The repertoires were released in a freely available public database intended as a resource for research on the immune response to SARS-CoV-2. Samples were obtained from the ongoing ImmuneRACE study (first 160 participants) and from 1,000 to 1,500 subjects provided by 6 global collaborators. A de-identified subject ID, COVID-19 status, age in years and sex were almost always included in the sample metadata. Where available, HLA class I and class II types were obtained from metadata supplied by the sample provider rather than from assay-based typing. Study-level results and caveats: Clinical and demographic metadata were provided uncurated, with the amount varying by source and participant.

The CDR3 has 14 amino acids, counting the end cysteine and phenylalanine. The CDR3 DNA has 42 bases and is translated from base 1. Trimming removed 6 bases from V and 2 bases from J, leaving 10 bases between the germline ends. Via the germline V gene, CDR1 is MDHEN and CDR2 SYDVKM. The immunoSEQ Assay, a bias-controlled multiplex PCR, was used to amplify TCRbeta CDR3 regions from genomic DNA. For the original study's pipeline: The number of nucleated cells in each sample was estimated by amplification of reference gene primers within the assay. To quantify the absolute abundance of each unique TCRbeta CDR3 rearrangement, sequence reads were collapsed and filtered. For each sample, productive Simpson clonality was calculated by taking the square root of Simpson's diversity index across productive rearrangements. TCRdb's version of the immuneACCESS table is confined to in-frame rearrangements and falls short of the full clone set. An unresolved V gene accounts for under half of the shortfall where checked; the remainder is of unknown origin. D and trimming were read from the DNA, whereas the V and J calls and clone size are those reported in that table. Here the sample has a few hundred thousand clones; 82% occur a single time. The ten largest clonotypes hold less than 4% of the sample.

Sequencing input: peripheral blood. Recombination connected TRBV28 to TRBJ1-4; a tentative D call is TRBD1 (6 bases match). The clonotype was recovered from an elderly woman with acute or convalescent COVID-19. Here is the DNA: TGTGCCAGCAGGACACAGGGTACTAATGAAAAACTGTTTTTT. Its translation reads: CASRTQGTNEKLFF.